These 20 T cell receptor beta chains share one sample of origin, sequenced in a study of blood T cell repertoires in COVID-19. Repertoires were generated with immunoSEQ multiplex PCR, while TCRdb's copy carries only in-frame clones and drops some. The data show under 250,000 clones, approximately 90% seen once. The sample was PBMCs or T cells enriched from blood (not recorded which). The receptors were gathered from a woman younger than 30 in a cohort exposed to, infected with or recovered from COVID-19 (not recorded which).

The genes are TRBV10-3 and TRBJ2-7, with 12 positions matching TRBD2. Germline lookup yields CDR1 ENHRY and CDR2 SYGVKD. V gave up 3 bases and J gave up 1 base; unmatched junction bases: 10. This CDR3 has 18 amino acids. CDR3 in amino acids: CAISDGTSGLRFSYEQYF. The CDR3 bases are TGTGCCATCAGTGATGGGACTAGCGGGCTTCGTTTTTCCTACGAGCAGTACTTC.

The CDR3 DNA reads TGTGCCATCAGGAGGACTAGCGGGGGGGCCGACACAGATACGCAGTATTTT. It is translated as CAIRRTSGGADTDTQYF. This sequence joins TRBV10-3 and TRBJ2-3; 15 positions match TRBD2. V lost 6 bases and J lost 2; bases outside the gene matches: 6. CDR3 length equals 17 residues. From germline, CDR1 is ENHRY and CDR2 SYGVKD.

This clone was seen only a few times. The CDR3 protein is CSGGHLAGETLHYNEQFF. The DNA of the CDR3 is TGCAGCGGCGGCCACCTAGCGGGGGAGACCCTTCACTACAATGAGCAGTTCTTC. The chain is built from TRBV29-1 and TRBJ2-1, with 10 bases that match TRBD2. CDR3 length equals 18 residues. V was clipped by 7 bases and J by 3 bases; unmatched bases: 18. Germline CDR1 and CDR2: SQVTM and ANQGSEA.

This chain joins TRBV6-5 and TRBJ1-1; no clear D gene. Germline V lookup: CDR1 MNHEY, CDR2 SVGAGI. V lost 2 bases and J lost 3, with 10 bases in between. The CDR3 contains 14 residues. The CDR3 protein is CASSYRKPDTEAFF. The CDR3, as DNA: TGTGCCAGCAGTTACAGAAAACCGGACACTGAAGCTTTCTTT.

The chain employs TRBV25-1 and TRBJ2-3; no reliable D call. Germline V CDR1 and CDR2: MGHDK, SYGVNS. This CDR3 comprises 15 residues. V lost 3 bases and J 0 bases, leaving 10 bases between the germline ends. The CDR3 protein is CASSDLRSSTDTQYF. CDR3 DNA sequence: TGTGCCAGCAGTGATTTGCGATCTAGCACAGATACGCAGTATTTT. Full variable domain (rest looked up from reference TRBV25-1 and TRBJ2-3): EADIYQTPRYLVIGTGKKITLECSQTMGHDKMYWYQQDPGMELHLIHYSYGVNSTEKGDLSSESTVSRIRTEHFPLTLESARPSHTSQYLCASSDLRSSTDTQYFGPGTRLTVL.

The V call is TRBV28, the J call TRBJ1-4; perhaps TRBD1 as D (6 bases). CDR1 MDHEN and CDR2 SYDVKM come from the germline V gene. The V end was cut by 2 bases, the J end by 0 bases, with 10 bases between. This CDR3 region has 16 residues. The CDR3, as DNA: TGTGCCAGCAGTTTAGGACAGACTGCAACTAATGAAAAACTGTTTTTT. It codes for CASSLGQTATNEKLFF.

The chain joins TRBV6-5 to TRBJ2-1; possible D gene TRBD2, 5 bases. CDR1 is MNHEY and CDR2 is SVGAGI in the germline V gene. Trimming shortened V by 2 bases and J by 1 base, and 6 bases separated the two germline ends. CDR3 length equals 14 residues. The CDR3 region has the DNA TGTGCCAGCAGTTACGGGGAGTCCTACAATGAGCAGTTCTTC. Translating it yields CASSYGESYNEQFF.

This clone was recorded only once. This sequence joins TRBV9 and TRBJ2-2; 12 nucleotides agree with TRBD2. There are 17 residues in the CDR3. Germline V lookup: CDR1 SGDLS, CDR2 YYNGEE. V was pared by 4 bases and J by 5 bases, with 9 bases of the junction left unmatched. The CDR3 spells CASSPWTSGTGTGELFF. The CDR3 nucleotides are TGTGCCAGCAGCCCTTGGACTAGCGGGACGGGGACCGGGGAGCTGTTTTTT.

The chain recombines TRBV4-2 with TRBJ1-1; no clear D gene. From germline, CDR1 is LGHNA and CDR2 YNFKEQ. CDR3 length: 14 amino acids. V was cut by 0 bases and J by 2 bases, with 7 bases left in between. The CDR3 bases are TGTGCCAGCAGCCAAGACCTTTTTAACACTGAAGCTTTCTTT. Protein product: CASSQDLFNTEAFF.

This sequence joins TRBV19 and TRBJ1-2, with 7 positions matching TRBD1. Trimming at V came to 3 bases and at J to 8 bases, leaving 6 bases not matched to a gene. This CDR3 is built from 13 residues. Germline CDR1 is LNHDA and CDR2 is SQIVND (reference sequence). Here the CDR3 DNA reads TGTGCCAGTAGTATCACAGGGGTCCAGGGCTACACCTTC. Its translation: CASSITGVQGYTF.

On this clone: The junction and the germline gene differ at one end; a read error may be behind it. The chain is built from TRBV2 and TRBJ1-6; 7 nucleotides match TRBD1. The CDR3 sequence is 13 residues long. Germline values: CDR1 SNHLY, CDR2 FYNNEI. In DNA form, the CDR3 reads TGTGCCAGCAGCGAAGGACAGGAGAGGCCCCTCCACTTT. Translated, it gives CASSEGQERPLHF.

This chain connects TRBV3-1 (or the pseudogene TRBV3-2) to TRBJ2-1, with a possible D match to TRBD2 (5 bases). The CDR3 loop spans 14 amino acids. Germline V gives CDR1 LGHDT, CDR2 YNNKEL (reference sequence). The V gene lost 4 bases and the J gene lost 6 bases, with 13 bases spanning the gap. CDR3 coding DNA: TGTGCCAGCAGCCCCTTGGAAGAGGGCAATGAGCAGTTCTTC. Amino acid sequence: CASSPLEEGNEQFF.

J is TRBJ2-1 and V is TRBV25-1; 9 bases align to TRBD2. The trim removed 7 bases at V and 8 bases at J, leaving 15 bases unmatched. Looked up from germline, CDR1 is MGHDK and CDR2 is SYGVNS. The CDR3 runs 16 residues. CDR3 nucleotides: TGTGCCAGCACCTCCCTGGGTAGCGGGAGAAGCGATGAGCAGTTCTTC. Protein: CASTSLGSGRSDEQFF.

The rearrangement joins TRBV27 to TRBJ1-5; perhaps TRBD1 as D (5 bases). CDR3 size: 14 residues. V lost 0 bases, J lost 6 bases, and 9 bases lay in between. The V gene's germline CDR1 is MNHEY and CDR2 SMNVEV (reference sequence). The CDR3 sequence: CASSLSGVSQPQHF. CDR3 DNA: TGTGCCAGCAGTTTATCAGGGGTGAGTCAGCCCCAGCATTTT.

The rearrangement links TRBV7-9 to TRBJ2-2; possibly TRBD2 for D (6 bases). The CDR3 loop spans 16 amino acids. V was pared by 6 bases and J by 4 bases, with 18 bases between. CDR1 is SEHNR, CDR2 FQNEAQ, per germline (reference sequence). This CDR3 is CASRPYRDLSTGELFF. CDR3 nucleotide sequence: TGTGCCAGCAGACCGTACCGGGACTTATCCACCGGGGAGCTGTTTTTT.

The rearrangement links TRBV29-1 to TRBJ2-5, with 13 positions matching TRBD2. Germline values: CDR1 SQVTM, CDR2 ANQGSEA. Germline trimming cut 0 bases from V and 5 bases from J; bases unmatched to any gene: 9. CDR3 length equals 17 residues. This CDR3 reads CSVEEGRLAGGRETQYF. The CDR3 DNA reads as TGCAGCGTTGAAGAGGGGCGACTAGCGGGAGGAAGGGAGACCCAGTACTTC.

J is TRBJ1-2 and V is TRBV19; TRBD1 matches at 10 bases. Germline trimming cut 3 bases from V and 3 bases from J; bases unmatched to any gene: 13. Germline-derived CDR1 and CDR2 are LNHDA and SQIVND (reference sequence). There are 18 residues in the CDR3. The CDR3 sequence is CASSMSGQGLARHYGYTF. For the CDR3, the DNA is TGTGCCAGTAGTATGTCGGGACAGGGGTTGGCGAGGCACTATGGCTACACCTTC.

The CDR3 loop is CASSIGLTGSGEQFF. DNA of the CDR3: TGTGCCAGTAGTATCGGGCTAACAGGAAGTGGTGAGCAGTTCTTC. V usage is TRBV19 and J usage is TRBJ2-1; maybe TRBD1 (5 bases). The V gene's germline CDR1 is LNHDA and CDR2 SQIVND (reference sequence). The CDR3 is 15 residues long. The V and J ends lost 3 bases and 9 bases respectively, with 18 bases between them.

J is TRBJ1-5 and V is TRBV2, with D possibly being TRBD1 (5 bases). The CDR3 totals 14 residues. CDR1 and CDR2 from the germline V gene are SNHLY and FYNNEI. With 6 bases removed from V and 7 bases from J, the gap between germline ends came to 16 bases. CDR3 amino acids: CASRGGSAGQPQHF. CDR3 coding DNA: TGTGCCAGCAGGGGGGGGTCGGCAGGCCAGCCCCAGCATTTT.

The V and J genes are TRBV2 and TRBJ2-7; D is unclear. CDR3 size: 11 residues. The V end was cut by 4 bases, the J end by 6 bases, with 7 bases between. CDR1 is SNHLY, CDR2 FYNNEI, per germline. The CDR3 loop is CASSVLGEQYF. CDR3 nucleotide sequence: TGTGCCAGCAGTGTGCTAGGCGAGCAGTACTTC. The full variable domain, rest sourced from reference TRBV2 and TRBJ2-7, is EPEVTQTPSHQVTQMGQEVILRCVPISNHLYFYWYRQILGQKVEFLVSFYNNEISEKSEIFDDQFSVERPDGSNFTLKIRSTKLEDSAMYFCASSVLGEQYFGPGTRLTVT.